This T cell receptor beta chain is drawn from a study of early T cells in non-severe SARS-CoV-2 infection. V was shortened by 0 bases and J by 10 bases, with 13 bases between the two germline ends. Germline loops: CDR1 MNHNY, CDR2 SVGAGI (reference sequence). The CDR3 spans 14 residues. Unique molecular identifiers tagged individual cDNA molecules. TCRdb re-analysed the 5' RACE reads in MiXCR, keeping a single row per CDR3 protein. The table includes about 70,000 distinct CDR3 sequences, roughly an eighth detected once. The sample consisted of whole blood, taken at baseline. The chain is built from TRBV6-6 and TRBJ2-1; a possible D gene is TRBD2 (6 bases). The source of this sequence is an adult who was a healthcare worker with PCR-confirmed SARS-CoV-2 infection or an uninfected control (not recorded which). The donor label of this sample is uncertain. Here the CDR3 DNA reads TGTGCCAGCAGTTACTCGTCGGACTATTGGGAGCAGTTCTTC. The encoded protein is CASSYSSDYWEQFF.